This T cell receptor beta chain was found in a study of regulatory T cells in long-lasting Graves disease listed by TCRdb under 2021. Context from the whole study: Patients with newly diagnosed Graves' disease had been on antithyroid drugs for under 3 months. This study used TCR sequencing and RNA sequencing of peripheral blood to compare persistent Graves' disease patients against newly diagnosed Graves' disease patients. The study took place in China and was registered as a clinical trial. TCR sequencing covered some 13 persistent and 20 or so newly diagnosed Graves' disease patients, 33 samples in total. Overall study results and their limits: The small sample size was acknowledged by the authors as a limitation that may reduce accuracy. Because the primary lesion, thyroid tissue, could not be accessed, the study looked at peripheral blood alone. A larger number of public clonotypes was shared among persistent patients (around 2,700) than among newly diagnosed patients (around 890). Sequencing and analysis were restricted to the TCR beta chain. TRBV28, TRBJ1-2 and TRBJ2-5 were preferentially used in persistent disease, while TRBV20-1 and TRBJ2-1 were favored in newly diagnosed disease. Persistent Graves' disease patients showed lower TCR Shannon entropy and fewer highly expanded clones than newly diagnosed patients, suggesting clonal expansion.

The protocol used for the library was multiplex PCR. Instrument on record: Illumina HiSeq 4000. TCR beta libraries were built with iRepertoire HTBI primers and Arm-PCR amplification of CDR3 regions. Before sequencing, the PCR products underwent gel purification. Turning to the authors' computational methods: Gene usage analysis of CDR3 amino acid clonotypes relied on the roughly 58 TRBV and over 13 TRBJ segments identified across samples. Filtered high-quality paired reads were merged into contigs using COPE and FqMerger. Contigs were aligned with BLAST to IMGT TRBV, TRBD and TRBJ reference genes, and CDR3 was defined per IMGT. Any clonotype with a frequency above 0.1% was counted as a highly expanded clone. Shannon entropy served as the measure of repertoire diversity, while the Gini coefficient captured V-J evenness. Clonotypes shared by more than one individual were considered public. Using fastp trimming at Q25 and MiXCR clonotype assembly, TCRdb reanalyzed the public sequencing data and kept in-frame beta chains. CDR3 protein sequences are deduplicated, and each keeps its most common genes and DNA. The V and J calls were not made by the authors but by TCRdb's processing. This sample holds 400,000 to 500,000 distinct CDR3 sequences; under 15% were observed only once. The ten largest clones represent approximately 15% of the sample.

This clonotype was seen repeatedly, ten times or more. It lacks a known antigen. Qualities for individual bases were not recorded, and no much larger clone is one base off. The time point tag for this specimen amounts to: newly diagnosed GD, antithyroid drugs for less than 3 months. RNA was extracted from PBMCs in TRIzol for both TCR sequencing and RNA sequencing. The diagnosis of Graves' disease was made according to American Thyroid Association guidelines. The patients came from an endocrinology department in Xi'an, China. Each patient gave 7 to 9.5 milliliters of peripheral blood, collected in an EDTA anticoagulant tube. PBMCs were isolated by Ficoll Paque Plus density gradient separation without further T cell sorting. An Agilent 2100 Bioanalyzer and agarose gel were used to check RNA quality, and a NanoDrop 2000 was used to measure RNA concentration. V gives up 4 bases and J gives up 6 bases, and the segment between their germline ends measures 15 bases. As encoded in the germline V gene (reference sequence), CDR1 is SEHNR while CDR2 is FQNEAQ. CDR3 length: 14 amino acids, cysteine to phenylalanine. Just CDR3 DNA is preserved here, 42 bases in frame from base 1.

The same data also went into a second study, on T cells in Graves' hyperthyroidism and ophthalmopathy. As the second paper documents: A patient counted as having stable Graves' hyperthyroidism if no progression to ophthalmopathy occurred over 18 months of follow-up. The hyperthyroidism patients were between 18 and 65 years old and newly diagnosed, with a disease duration of less than 2 months. Exclusion was applied to patients with uncontrolled infections, other autoimmune diseases, pregnancy or lactation. Clinical symptoms, serum thyroxine and TRAb, thyroid ultrasound, and orbital computed tomography formed the basis for the diagnoses. The first round of RT-PCR for the TCR CDR3 was performed with the HTBI primer set and the Qiagen OneStep RT-PCR kit. Most expanded thyroid clonotypes (frequency above 0.001) were also detected in blood, suggesting blood repertoires may reflect thyroid immune responses. A model built on a 13 V-J signature distinguished ophthalmopathy from stable hyperthyroidism, reaching 85% to 90% sensitivity and 81.08% specificity in cross-validation and 80%/75% in testing. In validation, the model predicted progression to ophthalmopathy a median of about 6.5 months before onset, with roughly 70% sensitivity and about 72% specificity. To identify TCR V-J signatures that set the groups apart, the researchers used a discovery cohort of more than 95 patients, made up of 43 with Graves' ophthalmopathy and about 60 with stable Graves' hyperthyroidism. Prospective prediction of ophthalmopathy was tested in an independent validation cohort consisting of some 20 hyperthyroidism patients and more than 15 patients who later progressed to ophthalmopathy. The approximately 90 discovery patients were randomly split 7:3 into training and test sets. In several Graves' hyperthyroidism patients, the study also compared T-cell repertoires from thyroid tissue with T-cell repertoires from blood. Following sampling, methimazole starting at 30 mg daily was given to hyperthyroidism patients, and high-dose intravenous methylprednisolone was given to ophthalmopathy patients. A second multiplex PCR round built the libraries, followed by size selection and purification. Sequencing of the libraries was done on an Illumina HiSeq2000 using paired-end 100 bp reads. Raw data were processed with SOAPnuke, discarding reads with adapters, uncalled bases, mean Phred below 15, or no exact constant-primer or identifier match. High-quality paired reads were merged with COPE v1.2.5, and unique nucleotide sequences were defined as clonotypes. MiTCR v1.1 was used to align the clonotypes against IMGT TRBV, TRBD and TRBJ reference segments. The analysis was restricted to V-J combinations with a frequency above 0.0001, which together covered just over 98% of the repertoires. A TCS score was defined as the ratio of F50 (clonal expansion) to E x V (chaos), with BLOSUM62-based TCRdist applied between CDR3 peptides within each V-J. Welch's t-statistics and random forest reduced just over 500 V-J features to around 14, which were used in a naive Bayes classifier (R e1071). Sample size was not statistically predetermined, and investigators were not blinded to group allocation. The paper reports TCR Vbeta CDR3 sequencing of fewer than 150 peripheral blood samples: approximately 41 ophthalmopathy, under 80 hyperthyroidism and about 17 progressor patients.

The chain employs TRBV7-9 and TRBJ1-2, and the D gene may be TRBD1, 6 bases matching. This clonotype originated in a young woman with Graves disease. Donor details come from another sample of the same person, matched by shared clones. Material: peripheral blood mononuclear cells (PBMCs), obtained at new diagnosis, from a patient treated with antithyroid drugs. The CDR3 protein sequence reads: CASSSSARGHGYTF. The DNA sequence is TGTGCCAGCAGCTCTTCGGCCAGGGGACATGGCTACACCTTC. Extended through the reference TRBV7-9 and TRBJ1-2 proteins, this CDR3 yields the full variable domain: DTGVSQNPRHKITKRGQNVTFRCDPISEHNRLYWYRQTLGQGPEFLTYFQNEAQLEKSRLLSDRFSAERPKGSFSTLEIQRTEQGDSAMYLCASSSSARGHGYTFGSGTRLTVV.